This T cell receptor beta chain is drawn from a study of tumor-infiltrating lymphocytes in localized non-small cell lung cancer. Study overall: From each patient, both tumor and uninvolved lung, non-adjacent to tumor, were sampled.

V was pared by 5 bases and J by 3 bases, with 17 bases between. CDR1 SGHDT and CDR2 YYEEEE come from the germline V gene. The CDR3 spans 15 residues. Method: immunoSEQ multiplex PCR; TCRdb's copy keeps in-frame clones and lacks some. The table shows around 17,000 clones, with 80% occurring only once. This receptor was identified in a human donor with non-small cell lung cancer. This chain connects TRBV5-6 to TRBJ1-1; no clear D gene. Specimen: uninvolved lung tissue not adjacent to the tumor. The CDR3 DNA reads TGTGCCAGCAGGTTACGTCCGAGGGCTTACACTGAAGCTTTCTTT. It yields the protein CASRLRPRAYTEAFF.